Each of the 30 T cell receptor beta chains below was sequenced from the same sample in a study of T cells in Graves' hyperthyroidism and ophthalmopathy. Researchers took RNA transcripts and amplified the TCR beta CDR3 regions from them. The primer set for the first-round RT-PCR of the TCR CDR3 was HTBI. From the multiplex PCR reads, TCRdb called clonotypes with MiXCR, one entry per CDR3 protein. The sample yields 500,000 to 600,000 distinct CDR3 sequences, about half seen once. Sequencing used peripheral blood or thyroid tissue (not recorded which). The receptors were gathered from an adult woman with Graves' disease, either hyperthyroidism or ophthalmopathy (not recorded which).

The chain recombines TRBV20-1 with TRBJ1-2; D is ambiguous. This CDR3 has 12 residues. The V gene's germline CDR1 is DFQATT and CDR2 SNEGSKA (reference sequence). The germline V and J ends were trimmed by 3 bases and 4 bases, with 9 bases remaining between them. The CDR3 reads CSASRQVYGYTF. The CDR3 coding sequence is TGCAGTGCTAGTCGGCAGGTCTATGGCTACACCTTC.

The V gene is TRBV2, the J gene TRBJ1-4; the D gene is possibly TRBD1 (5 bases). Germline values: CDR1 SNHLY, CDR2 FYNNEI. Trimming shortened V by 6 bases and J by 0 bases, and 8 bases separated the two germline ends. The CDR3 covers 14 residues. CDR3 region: CASRVGATNEKLFF. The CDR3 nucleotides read TGTGCCAGCAGGGTGGGGGCAACTAATGAAAAACTGTTTTTT. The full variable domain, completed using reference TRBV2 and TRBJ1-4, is EPEVTQTPSHQVTQMGQEVILRCVPISNHLYFYWYRQILGQKVEFLVSFYNNEISEKSEIFDDQFSVERPDGSNFTLKIRSTKLEDSAMYFCASRVGATNEKLFFGSGTQLSVL.

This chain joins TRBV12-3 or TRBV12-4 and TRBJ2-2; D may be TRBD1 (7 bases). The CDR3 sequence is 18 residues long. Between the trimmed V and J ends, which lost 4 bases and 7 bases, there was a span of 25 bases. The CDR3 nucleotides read TGTGCCAGCAGTTGGCCGGGACAGCCAGACCGGAGGGGCGGGGAGCTGTTTTTT. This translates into CASSWPGQPDRRGGELFF.

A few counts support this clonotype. In DNA form, the CDR3 reads TGTGCTAGTGGTCCCGGGGCCCTGACAGGGATTCAAGAGACCCAGTACTTC. This gives the protein CASGPGALTGIQETQYF. V usage is TRBV12-5 and J usage is TRBJ2-5; 7 bases are a match to TRBD1. The J segment lost 2 bases and the V segment lost 5 bases, leaving 14 bases of the junction unmatched. CDR1 LGHNT and CDR2 FRNRAP come from the germline V gene. This CDR3 spans 17 amino acids.

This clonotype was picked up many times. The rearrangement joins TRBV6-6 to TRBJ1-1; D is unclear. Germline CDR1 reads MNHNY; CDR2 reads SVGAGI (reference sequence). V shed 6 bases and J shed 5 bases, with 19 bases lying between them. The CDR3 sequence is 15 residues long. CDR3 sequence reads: CASSASSPGYTEAFF. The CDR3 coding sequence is TGTGCCAGCAGCGCTTCCTCGCCGGGTTATACTGAAGCTTTCTTT.

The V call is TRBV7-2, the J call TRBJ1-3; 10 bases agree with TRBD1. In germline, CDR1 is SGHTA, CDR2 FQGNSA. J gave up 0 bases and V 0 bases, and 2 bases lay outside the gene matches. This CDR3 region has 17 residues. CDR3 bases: TGTGCCAGCAGCTTAGCCGGGACAGGGGCCTCTGGAAACACCATATATTTT. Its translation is CASSLAGTGASGNTIYF.

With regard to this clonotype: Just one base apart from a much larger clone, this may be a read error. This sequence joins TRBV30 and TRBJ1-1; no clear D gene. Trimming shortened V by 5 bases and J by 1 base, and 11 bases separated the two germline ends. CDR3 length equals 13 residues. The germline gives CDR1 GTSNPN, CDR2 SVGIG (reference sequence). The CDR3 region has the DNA TGTGCCTGGGGCCTGCAGCCGAACACTGAAGCTTTCTTT. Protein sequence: CAWGLQPNTEAFF. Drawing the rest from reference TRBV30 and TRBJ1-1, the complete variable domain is SQTIHQWPATLVQPVGSPLSLECTVEGTSNPNLYWYRQAAGRGLQLLFYSVGIGQISSEVPQNLSASRPQDRQFILSSKKLLLSDSGFYLCAWGLQPNTEAFFGQGTRLTVV.

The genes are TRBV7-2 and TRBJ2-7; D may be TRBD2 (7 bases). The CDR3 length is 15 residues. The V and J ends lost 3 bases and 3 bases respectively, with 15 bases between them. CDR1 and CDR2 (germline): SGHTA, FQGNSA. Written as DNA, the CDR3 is TGTGCCAGCAGCTTCCTAGGGGGGGGGGGCTACGAGCAGTACTTC. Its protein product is CASSFLGGGGYEQYF.

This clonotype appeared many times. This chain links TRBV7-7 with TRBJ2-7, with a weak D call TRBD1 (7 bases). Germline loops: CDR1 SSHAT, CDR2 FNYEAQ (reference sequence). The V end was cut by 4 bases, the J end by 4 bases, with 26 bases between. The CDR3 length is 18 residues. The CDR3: CASSSIAGVGRGAYEQYF. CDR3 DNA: TGTGCCAGCAGCTCCATTGCGGGTGTGGGCAGGGGGGCTTACGAGCAGTACTTC.

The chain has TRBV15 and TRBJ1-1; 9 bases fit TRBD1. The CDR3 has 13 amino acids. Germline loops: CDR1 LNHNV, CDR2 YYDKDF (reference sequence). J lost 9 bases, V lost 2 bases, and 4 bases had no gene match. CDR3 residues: CATSRPGTGKAFF. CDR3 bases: TGTGCCACCAGCAGACCCGGGACAGGGAAAGCTTTCTTT.

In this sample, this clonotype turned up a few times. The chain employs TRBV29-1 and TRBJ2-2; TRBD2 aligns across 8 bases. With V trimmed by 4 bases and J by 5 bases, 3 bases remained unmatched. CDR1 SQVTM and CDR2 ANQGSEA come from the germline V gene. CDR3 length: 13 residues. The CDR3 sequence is CSVASGRTGELFF. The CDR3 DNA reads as TGCAGCGTTGCTAGCGGGCGGACCGGGGAGCTGTTTTTT.

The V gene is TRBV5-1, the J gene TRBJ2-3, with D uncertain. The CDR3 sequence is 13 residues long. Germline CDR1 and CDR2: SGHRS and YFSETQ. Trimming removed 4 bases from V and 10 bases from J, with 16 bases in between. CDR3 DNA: TGCGCCAGCAGCGCCGAGATCTCGCATCCGCAGTATTTT. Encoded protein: CASSAEISHPQYF.

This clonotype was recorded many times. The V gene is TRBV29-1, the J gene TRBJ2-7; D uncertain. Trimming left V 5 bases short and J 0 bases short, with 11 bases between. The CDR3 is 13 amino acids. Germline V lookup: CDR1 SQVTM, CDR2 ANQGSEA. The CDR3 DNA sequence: TGCAGCGTTTTCGAGGCGAGCTCCTACGAGCAGTACTTC. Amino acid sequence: CSVFEASSYEQYF.

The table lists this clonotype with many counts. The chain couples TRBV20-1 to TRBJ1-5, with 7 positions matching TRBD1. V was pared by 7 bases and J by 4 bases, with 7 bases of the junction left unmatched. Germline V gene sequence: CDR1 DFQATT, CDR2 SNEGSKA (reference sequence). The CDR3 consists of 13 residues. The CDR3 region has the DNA TGCAGTGTTAGGGGGCCAGCTAATCAGCCCCAGCATTTT. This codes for CSVRGPANQPQHF.

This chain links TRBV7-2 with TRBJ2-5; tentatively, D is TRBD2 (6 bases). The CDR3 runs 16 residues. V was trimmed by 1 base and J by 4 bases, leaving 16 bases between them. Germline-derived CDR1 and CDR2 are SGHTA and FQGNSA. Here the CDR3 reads CASSLGALAGRETQYF. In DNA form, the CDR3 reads TGTGCCAGCAGCTTAGGAGCACTAGCTGGGCGAGAGACCCAGTACTTC.

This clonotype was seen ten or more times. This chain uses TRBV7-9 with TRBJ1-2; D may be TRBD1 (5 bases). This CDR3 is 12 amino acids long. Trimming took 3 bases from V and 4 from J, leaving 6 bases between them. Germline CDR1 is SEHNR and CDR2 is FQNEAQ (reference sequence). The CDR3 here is CASSFQGYGYTF. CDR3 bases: TGTGCCAGCAGCTTTCAGGGCTATGGCTACACCTTC.

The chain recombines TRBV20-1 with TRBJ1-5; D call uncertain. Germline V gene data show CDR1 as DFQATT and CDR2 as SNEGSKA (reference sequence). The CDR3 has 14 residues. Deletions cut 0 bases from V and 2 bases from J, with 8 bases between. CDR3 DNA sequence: TGCAGTGCTAGAGATACAAGGGGCAATCAGCCCCAGCATTTT. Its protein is CSARDTRGNQPQHF.

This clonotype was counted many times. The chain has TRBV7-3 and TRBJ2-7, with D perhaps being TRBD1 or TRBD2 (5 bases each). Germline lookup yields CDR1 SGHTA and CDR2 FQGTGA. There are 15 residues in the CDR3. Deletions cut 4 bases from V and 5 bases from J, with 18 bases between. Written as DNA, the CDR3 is TGTGCCAGCAGCTCCCTCCCGGCAGGGACCGACGAGCAGTACTTC. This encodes CASSSLPAGTDEQYF.

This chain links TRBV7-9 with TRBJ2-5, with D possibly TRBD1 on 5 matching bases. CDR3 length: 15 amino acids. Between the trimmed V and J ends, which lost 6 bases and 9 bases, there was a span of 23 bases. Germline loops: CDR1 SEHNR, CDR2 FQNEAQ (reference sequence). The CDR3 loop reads CASSFQGFPNQPQYF. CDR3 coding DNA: TGTGCCAGCAGTTTCCAGGGTTTCCCCAATCAGCCCCAGTACTTC.

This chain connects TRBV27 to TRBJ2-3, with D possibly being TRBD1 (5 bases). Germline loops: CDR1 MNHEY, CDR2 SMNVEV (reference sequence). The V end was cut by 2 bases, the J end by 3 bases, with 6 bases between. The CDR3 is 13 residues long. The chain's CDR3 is CASSLTGTDTQYF. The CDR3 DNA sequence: TGTGCCAGCAGTTTAACAGGAACAGATACGCAGTATTTT.

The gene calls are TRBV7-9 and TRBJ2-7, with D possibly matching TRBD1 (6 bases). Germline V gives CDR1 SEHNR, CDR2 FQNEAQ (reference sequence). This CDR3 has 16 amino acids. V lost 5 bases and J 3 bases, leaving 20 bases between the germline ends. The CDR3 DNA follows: TGTGCCAGCAGCCCATCTTCGGGACACTCTGGCTACGAGCAGTACTTC. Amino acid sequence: CASSPSSGHSGYEQYF. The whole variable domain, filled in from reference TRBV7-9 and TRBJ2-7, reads DTGVSQNPRHKITKRGQNVTFRCDPISEHNRLYWYRQTLGQGPEFLTYFQNEAQLEKSRLLSDRFSAERPKGSFSTLEIQRTEQGDSAMYLCASSPSSGHSGYEQYFGPGTRLTVT.

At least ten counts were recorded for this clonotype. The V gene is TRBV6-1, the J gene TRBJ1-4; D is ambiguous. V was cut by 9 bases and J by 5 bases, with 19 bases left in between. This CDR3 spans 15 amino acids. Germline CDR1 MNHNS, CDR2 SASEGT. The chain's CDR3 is CASALFRAENEKLFF. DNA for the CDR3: TGTGCCAGTGCCTTGTTCCGGGCCGAAAATGAAAAACTGTTTTTT.

CDR3 amino acids: CASSINPTGMNTEAFF. CDR3 DNA sequence: TGCGCCAGCAGCATCAATCCGACAGGGATGAACACTGAAGCTTTCTTT. J is TRBJ1-1 and V is TRBV5-1; 7 bases fit TRBD1. The CDR3 loop spans 16 amino acids. The J segment lost 0 bases and the V segment lost 4 bases, leaving 9 bases of the junction unmatched. From germline, CDR1 is SGHRS and CDR2 YFSETQ. The full variable domain, in which reference TRBV5-1 and TRBJ1-1 provide the parts outside the CDR3, is KAGVTQTPRYLIKTRGQQVTLSCSPISGHRSVSWYQQTPGQGLQFLFEYFSETQRNKGNFPGRFSGRQFSNSRSEMNVSTLELGDSALYLCASSINPTGMNTEAFFGQGTRLTVV.

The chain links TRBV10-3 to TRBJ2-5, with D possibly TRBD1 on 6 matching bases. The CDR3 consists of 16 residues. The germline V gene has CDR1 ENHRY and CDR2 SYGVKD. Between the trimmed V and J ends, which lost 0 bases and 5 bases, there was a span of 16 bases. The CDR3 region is CAISESIQGMMETQYF. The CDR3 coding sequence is TGTGCCATCAGTGAGTCCATCCAGGGGATGATGGAGACCCAGTACTTC.

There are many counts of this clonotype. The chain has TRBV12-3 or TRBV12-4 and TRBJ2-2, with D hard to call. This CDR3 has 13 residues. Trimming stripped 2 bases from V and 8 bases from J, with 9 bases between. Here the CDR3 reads CASSLSPGGELFF. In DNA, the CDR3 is TGTGCCAGCAGTTTAAGCCCCGGGGGGGAGCTGTTTTTT.

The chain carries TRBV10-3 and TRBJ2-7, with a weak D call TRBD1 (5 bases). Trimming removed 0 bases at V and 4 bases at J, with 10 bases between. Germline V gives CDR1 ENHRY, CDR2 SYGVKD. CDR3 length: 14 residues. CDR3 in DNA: TGTGCCATCAGTGAGTCCGGGCAGGGTTACGAGCAGTACTTC. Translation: CAISESGQGYEQYF.

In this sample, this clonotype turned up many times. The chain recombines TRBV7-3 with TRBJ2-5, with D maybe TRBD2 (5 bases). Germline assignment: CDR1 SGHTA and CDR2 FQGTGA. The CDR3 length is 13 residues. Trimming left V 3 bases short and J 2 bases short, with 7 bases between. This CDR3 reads CASSFRGQETQYF. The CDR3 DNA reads TGTGCCAGCAGCTTCCGGGGACAAGAGACCCAGTACTTC.

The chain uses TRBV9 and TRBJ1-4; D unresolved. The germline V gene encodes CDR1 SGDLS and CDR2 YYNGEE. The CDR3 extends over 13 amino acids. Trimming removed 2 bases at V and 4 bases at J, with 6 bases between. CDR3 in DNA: TGTGCCAGCAGCGTTGGGATTAATGAAAAACTGTTTTTT. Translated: CASSVGINEKLFF.

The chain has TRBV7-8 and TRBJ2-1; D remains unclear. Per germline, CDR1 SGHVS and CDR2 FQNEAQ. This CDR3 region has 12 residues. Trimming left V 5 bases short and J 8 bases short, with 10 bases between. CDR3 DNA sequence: TGTGCCAGCAGCCCAGATAGGGATGAGCAGTTCTTC. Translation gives CASSPDRDEQFF.

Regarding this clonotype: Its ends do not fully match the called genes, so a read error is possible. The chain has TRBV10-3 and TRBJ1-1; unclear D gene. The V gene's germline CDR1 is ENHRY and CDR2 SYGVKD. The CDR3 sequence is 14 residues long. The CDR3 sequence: CVISEVRMTTEAFF. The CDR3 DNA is TGTGTCATCAGTGAAGTACGGATGACCACTGAAGCTTTCTTT.